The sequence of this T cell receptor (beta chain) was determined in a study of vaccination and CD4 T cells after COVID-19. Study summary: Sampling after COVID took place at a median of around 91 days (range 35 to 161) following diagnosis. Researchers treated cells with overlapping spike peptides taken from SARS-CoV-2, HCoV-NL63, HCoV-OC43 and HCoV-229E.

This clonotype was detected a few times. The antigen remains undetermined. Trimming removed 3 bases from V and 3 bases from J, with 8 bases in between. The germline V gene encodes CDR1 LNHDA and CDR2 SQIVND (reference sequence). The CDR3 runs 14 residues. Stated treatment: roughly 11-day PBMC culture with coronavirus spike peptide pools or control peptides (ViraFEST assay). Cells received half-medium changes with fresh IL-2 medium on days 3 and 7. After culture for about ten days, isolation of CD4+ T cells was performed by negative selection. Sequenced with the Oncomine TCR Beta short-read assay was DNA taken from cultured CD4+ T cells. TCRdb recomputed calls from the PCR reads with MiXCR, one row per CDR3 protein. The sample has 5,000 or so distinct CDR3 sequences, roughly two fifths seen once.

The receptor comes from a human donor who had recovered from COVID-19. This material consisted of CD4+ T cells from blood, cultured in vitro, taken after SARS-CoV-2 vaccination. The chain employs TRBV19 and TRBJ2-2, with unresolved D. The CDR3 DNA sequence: TGTGCCAGTAGTATGGGGTACGACACCGGGGAGCTGTTTTTT. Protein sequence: CASSMGYDTGELFF.